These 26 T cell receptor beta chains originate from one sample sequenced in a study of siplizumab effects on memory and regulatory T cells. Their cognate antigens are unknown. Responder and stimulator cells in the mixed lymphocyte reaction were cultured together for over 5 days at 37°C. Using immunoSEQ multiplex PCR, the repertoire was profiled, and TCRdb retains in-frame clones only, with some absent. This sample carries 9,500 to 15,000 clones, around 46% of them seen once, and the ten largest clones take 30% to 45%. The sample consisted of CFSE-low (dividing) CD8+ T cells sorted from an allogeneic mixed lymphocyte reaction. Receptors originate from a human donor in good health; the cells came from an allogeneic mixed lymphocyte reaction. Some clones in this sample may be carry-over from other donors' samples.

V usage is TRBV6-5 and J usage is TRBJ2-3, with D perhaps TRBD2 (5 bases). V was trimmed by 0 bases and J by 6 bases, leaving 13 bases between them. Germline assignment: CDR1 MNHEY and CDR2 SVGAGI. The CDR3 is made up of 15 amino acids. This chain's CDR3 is CASSYSGVPWDTQYF. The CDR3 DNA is TGTGCCAGCAGTTACTCCGGGGTCCCCTGGGATACGCAGTATTTT.

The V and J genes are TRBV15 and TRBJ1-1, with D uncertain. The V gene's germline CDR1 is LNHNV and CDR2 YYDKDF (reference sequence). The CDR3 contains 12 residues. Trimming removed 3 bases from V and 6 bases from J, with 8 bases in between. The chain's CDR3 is CATSSLSAEAFF. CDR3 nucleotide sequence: TGTGCCACCAGCAGCCTTTCTGCTGAAGCTTTCTTT.

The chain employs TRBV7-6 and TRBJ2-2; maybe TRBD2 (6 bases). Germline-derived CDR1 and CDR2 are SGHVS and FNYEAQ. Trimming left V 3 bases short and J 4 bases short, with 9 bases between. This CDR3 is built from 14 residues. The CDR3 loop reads CASSLGGSTGELFF. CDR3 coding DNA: TGTGCCAGCAGCTTGGGAGGTTCCACCGGGGAGCTGTTTTTT.

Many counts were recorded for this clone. The CDR3 DNA follows: TGTGCCAGCAGCGTATCAGACAGCTACACTGAAGCTTTCTTT. Translation: CASSVSDSYTEAFF. The chain recombines TRBV9 with TRBJ1-1, with TRBD1 as a possible D gene (5 bases). The CDR3 loop spans 14 amino acids. Germline values: CDR1 SGDLS, CDR2 YYNGEE. The V end lost 1 base, the J end lost 3 bases, and 10 bases lay between the germline ends. Supplemented by reference TRBV9 and TRBJ1-1, the full variable domain reads DSGVTQTPKHLITATGQRVTLRCSPRSGDLSVYWYQQSLDQGLQFLIQYYNGEERAKGNILERFSAQQFPDLHSELNLSSLELGDSALYFCASSVSDSYTEAFFGQGTRLTVV.

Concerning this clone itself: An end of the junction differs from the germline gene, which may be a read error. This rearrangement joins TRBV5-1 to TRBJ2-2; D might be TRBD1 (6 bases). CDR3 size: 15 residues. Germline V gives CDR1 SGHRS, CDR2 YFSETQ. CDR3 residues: CASSQAGTNHRGAVF. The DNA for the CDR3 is TGCGCCAGCAGCCAGGCCGGGACAAACCACCGGGGAGCTGTTTTT.

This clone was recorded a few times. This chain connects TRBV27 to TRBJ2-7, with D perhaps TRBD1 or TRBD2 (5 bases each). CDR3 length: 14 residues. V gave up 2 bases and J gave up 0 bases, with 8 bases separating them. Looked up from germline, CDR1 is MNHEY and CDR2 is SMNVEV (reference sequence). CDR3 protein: CASSLRGNSYEQYF. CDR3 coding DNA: TGTGCCAGCAGTTTACGGGGCAACTCCTACGAGCAGTACTTC.

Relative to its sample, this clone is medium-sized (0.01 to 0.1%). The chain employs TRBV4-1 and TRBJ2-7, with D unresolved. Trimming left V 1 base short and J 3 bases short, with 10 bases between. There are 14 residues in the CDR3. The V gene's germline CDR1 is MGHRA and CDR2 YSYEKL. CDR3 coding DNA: TGCGCCAGCAGCCAAGGACTTTGGGTCTACGAGCAGTACTTC. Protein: CASSQGLWVYEQYF.

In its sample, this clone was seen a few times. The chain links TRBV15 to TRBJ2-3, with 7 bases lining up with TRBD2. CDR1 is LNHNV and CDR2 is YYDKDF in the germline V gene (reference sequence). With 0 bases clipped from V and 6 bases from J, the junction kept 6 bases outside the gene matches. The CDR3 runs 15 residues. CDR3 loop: CATSRERDGRDTQYF. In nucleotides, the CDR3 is TGTGCCACCAGCAGAGAAAGGGACGGGAGGGATACGCAGTATTTT.

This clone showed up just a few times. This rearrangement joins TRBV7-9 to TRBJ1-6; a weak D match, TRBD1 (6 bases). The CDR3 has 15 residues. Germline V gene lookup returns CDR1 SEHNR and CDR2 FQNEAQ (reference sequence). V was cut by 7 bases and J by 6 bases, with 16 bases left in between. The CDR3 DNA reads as TGTGCCAGCACTAAGACCCAGGGGATTAATTCACCCCTCCACTTT. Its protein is CASTKTQGINSPLHF.

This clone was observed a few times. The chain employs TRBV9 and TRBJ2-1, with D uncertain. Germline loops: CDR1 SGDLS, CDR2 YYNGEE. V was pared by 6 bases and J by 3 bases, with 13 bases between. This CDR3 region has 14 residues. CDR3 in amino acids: CASNGVQNYNEQFF. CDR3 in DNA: TGTGCCAGCAACGGTGTACAGAACTACAATGAGCAGTTCTTC. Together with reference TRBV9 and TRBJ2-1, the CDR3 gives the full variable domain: DSGVTQTPKHLITATGQRVTLRCSPRSGDLSVYWYQQSLDQGLQFLIQYYNGEERAKGNILERFSAQQFPDLHSELNLSSLELGDSALYFCASNGVQNYNEQFFGPGTRLTVL.

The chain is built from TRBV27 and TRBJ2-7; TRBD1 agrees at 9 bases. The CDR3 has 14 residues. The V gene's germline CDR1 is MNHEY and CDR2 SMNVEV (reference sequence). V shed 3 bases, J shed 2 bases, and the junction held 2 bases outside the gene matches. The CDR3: CASSLGTGPYEQYF. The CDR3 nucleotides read TGTGCCAGCAGTTTGGGGACAGGGCCCTACGAGCAGTACTTC.

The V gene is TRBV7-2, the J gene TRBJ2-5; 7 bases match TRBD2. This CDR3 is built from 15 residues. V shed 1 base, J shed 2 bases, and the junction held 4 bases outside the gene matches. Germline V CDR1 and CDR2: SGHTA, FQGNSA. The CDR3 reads CASSLGTSVQETQYF. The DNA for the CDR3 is TGTGCCAGCAGCTTAGGAACTAGCGTTCAAGAGACCCAGTACTTC.

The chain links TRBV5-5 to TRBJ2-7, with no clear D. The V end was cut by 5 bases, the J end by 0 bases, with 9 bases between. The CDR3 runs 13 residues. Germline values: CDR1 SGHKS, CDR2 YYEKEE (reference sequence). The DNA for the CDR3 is TGTGCCAGCAGTCCAGAGGACTCCTACGAGCAGTACTTC. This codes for CASSPEDSYEQYF.

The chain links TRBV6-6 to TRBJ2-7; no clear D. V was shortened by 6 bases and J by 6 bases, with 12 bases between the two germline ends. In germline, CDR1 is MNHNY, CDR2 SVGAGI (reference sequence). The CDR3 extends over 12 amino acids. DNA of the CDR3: TGTGCCAGCAGCTCACCAGGACGCGAGCAGTACTTC. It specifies CASSSPGREQYF.

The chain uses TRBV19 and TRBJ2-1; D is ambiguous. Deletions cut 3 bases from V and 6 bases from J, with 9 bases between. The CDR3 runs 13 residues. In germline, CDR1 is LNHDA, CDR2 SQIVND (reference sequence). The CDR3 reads CASSIVSGNEQFF. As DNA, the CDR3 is TGTGCCAGTAGTATTGTCTCGGGCAATGAGCAGTTCTTC.

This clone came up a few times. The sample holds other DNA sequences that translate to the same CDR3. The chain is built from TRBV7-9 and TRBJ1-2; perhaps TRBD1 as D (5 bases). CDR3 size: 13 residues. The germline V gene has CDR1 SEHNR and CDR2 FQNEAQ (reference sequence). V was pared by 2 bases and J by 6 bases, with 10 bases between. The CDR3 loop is CASSLLEGDGYTF. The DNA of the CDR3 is TGTGCCAGCAGCTTATTGGAAGGGGATGGCTACACCTTC.

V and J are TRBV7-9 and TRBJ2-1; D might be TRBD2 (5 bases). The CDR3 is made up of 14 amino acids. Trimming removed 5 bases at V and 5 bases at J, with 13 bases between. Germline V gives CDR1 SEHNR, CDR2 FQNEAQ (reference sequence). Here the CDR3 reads CASSHGPRDNEQFF. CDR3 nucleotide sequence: TGTGCCAGCAGCCACGGGCCGAGGGACAATGAGCAGTTCTTC.

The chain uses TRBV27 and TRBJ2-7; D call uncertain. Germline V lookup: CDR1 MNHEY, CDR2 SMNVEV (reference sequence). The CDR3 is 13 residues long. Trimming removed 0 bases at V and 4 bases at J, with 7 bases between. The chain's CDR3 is CASSLSPGYEQYF. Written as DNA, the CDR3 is TGTGCCAGCAGTTTATCTCCAGGATACGAGCAGTACTTC.

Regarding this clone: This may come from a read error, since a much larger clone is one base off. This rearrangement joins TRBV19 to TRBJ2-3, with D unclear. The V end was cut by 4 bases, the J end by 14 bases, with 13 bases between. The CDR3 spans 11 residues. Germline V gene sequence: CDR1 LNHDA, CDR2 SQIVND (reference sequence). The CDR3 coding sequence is TGTGCCAGTAGTAATTACAACTCGGGGTATTTT. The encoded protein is CASSNYNSGYF.

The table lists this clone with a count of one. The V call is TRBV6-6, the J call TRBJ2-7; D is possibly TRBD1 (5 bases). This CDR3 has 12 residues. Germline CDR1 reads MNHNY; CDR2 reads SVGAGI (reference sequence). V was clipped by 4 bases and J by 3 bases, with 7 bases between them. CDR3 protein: CASSFQGYEQYF. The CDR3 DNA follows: TGTGCCAGCAGTTTTCAGGGCTACGAGCAGTACTTC.

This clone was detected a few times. The CDR3 loop reads CASSRGLYEQYF. Here the CDR3 DNA reads TGTGCCAGCTCCCGGGGGCTTTACGAGCAGTACTTC. The rearrangement links TRBV7-9 to TRBJ2-7, with D perhaps being TRBD1 or TRBD2 (6 bases each). The germline V gene has CDR1 SEHNR and CDR2 FQNEAQ (reference sequence). Trimming removed 8 bases from V and 4 bases from J, with 12 bases in between. The CDR3 length is 12 residues.

In DNA, the CDR3 is TGTGCCAGCAGTCCAGAGGACTCCTACGAGCAGTACTTC. Translation: CASSPEDSYEQYF. The rearrangement uses TRBV7-6 and TRBJ2-5; D is unresolved. The J call may be incorrect, as the DNA end agrees better with TRBJ2-7. The germline gives CDR1 SGHVS, CDR2 FNYEAQ. The CDR3 is 13 amino acids.

CDR3 sequence: CASSELLYEQYF. CDR3 coding DNA: TGTGCCAGCAGTGAACTGCTATACGAGCAGTACTTC. The chain combines TRBV2 with TRBJ2-7; no clear D. Trimming took off 2 bases at V and 4 bases at J, with 6 bases between the two ends. CDR3 length: 12 residues. Germline CDR1 SNHLY, CDR2 FYNNEI.

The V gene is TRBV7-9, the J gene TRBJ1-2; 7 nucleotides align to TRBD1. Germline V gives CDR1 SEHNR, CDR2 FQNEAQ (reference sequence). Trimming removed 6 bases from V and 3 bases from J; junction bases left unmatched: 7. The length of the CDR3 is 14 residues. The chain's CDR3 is CASRSGQMDYGYTF. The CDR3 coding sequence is TGTGCCAGCAGATCGGGACAGATGGACTATGGCTACACCTTC.

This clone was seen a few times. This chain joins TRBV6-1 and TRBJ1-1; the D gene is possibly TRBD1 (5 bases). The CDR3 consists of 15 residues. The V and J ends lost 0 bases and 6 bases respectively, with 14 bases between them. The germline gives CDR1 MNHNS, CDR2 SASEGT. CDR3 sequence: CASSEASGRAAEAFF. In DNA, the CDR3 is TGTGCCAGCAGTGAAGCTTCAGGGCGAGCCGCTGAAGCTTTCTTT.

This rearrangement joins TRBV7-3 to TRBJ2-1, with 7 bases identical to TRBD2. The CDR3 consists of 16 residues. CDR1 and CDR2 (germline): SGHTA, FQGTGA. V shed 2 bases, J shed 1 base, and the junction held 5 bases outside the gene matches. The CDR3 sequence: CASSLDLAESYNEQFF. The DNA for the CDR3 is TGTGCCAGCAGCTTAGACCTAGCGGAATCCTACAATGAGCAGTTCTTC.